A few counts support the clone carrying this T cell receptor beta chain. The antigen is unknown. This specimen comes from a study of identical twins. Study findings and constraints: With abundant cord blood beta clonotypes, insertions were fewer; memory repertoires showed no such pattern.

TCRdb re-called the 5' RACE reads through MiXCR, storing one row per CDR3 protein. This table holds under 300,000 distinct CDR3 sequences, roughly 8.7% found once. CDR1 and CDR2 (germline): KGHDR, SFDVKD. After removal of 8 bases from V and 3 bases from J, the junction contained 8 bases not matched to a gene. This CDR3 is 15 amino acids long. Separately, the same data were catalogued under a study of yellow fever vaccine responses in identical twins.

Sequences were obtained from CD8+ T cells sorted from blood. The chain combines TRBV24-1 with TRBJ2-3, with TRBD2 identical over 9 bases. This TCR was recovered from a woman between 18 and 29 years old in good health. In nucleotides, the CDR3 is TGTGCCACCACCCCAGGCGGGGGGGATACAGATACGCAGTATTTT. Translating it yields CATTPGGGDTDTQYF.